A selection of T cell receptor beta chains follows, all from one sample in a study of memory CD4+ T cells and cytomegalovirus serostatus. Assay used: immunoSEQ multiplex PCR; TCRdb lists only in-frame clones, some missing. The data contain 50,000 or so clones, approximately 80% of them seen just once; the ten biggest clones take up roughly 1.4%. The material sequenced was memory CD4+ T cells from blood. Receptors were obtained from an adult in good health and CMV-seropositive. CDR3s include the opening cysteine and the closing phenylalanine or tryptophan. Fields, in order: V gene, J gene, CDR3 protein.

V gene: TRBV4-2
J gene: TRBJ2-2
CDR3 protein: CASSQGPLAGVSGGELFF

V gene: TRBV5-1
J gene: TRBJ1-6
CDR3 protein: CASSLGWRQSDNSPLHF

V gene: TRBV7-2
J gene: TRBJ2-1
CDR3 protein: CASSRTRGSNEQFF

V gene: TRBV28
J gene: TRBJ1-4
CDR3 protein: CASKGDEKLFF

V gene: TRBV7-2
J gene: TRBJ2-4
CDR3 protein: CASSLDGTSPRTRYF

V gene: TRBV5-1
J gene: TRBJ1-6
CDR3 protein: CASSPEGRDHSPLHF

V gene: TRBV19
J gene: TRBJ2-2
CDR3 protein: CASSPWEGNTGELFF

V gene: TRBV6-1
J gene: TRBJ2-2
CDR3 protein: CASSEGTGGGGELFF

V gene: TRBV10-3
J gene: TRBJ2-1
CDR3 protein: CAISPKDRGYNEQFF

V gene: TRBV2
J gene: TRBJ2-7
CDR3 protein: CASRNTESSYEQYF

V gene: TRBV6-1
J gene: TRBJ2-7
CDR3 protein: CASPPDRGRYEQYF

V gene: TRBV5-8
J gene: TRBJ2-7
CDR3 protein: CASSFGQNYEQYF

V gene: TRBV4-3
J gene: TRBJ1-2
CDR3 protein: CASSQATTNYGYTF

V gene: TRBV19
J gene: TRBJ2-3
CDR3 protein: CASSPSRAGADTQYF

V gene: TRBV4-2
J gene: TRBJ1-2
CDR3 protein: CASSQEDAGPPANYGYTF

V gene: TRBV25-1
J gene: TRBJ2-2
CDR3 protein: CASSESGLVGTGELFF

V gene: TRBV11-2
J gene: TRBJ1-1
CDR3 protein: CASSPRWDSNLGGEAFF

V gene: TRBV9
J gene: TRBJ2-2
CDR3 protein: CASSGFSGSGTGELFF

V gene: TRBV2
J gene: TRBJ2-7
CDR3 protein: CASSESLVRSYEQYF

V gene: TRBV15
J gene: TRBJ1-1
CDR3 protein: CATSRADRGISRNTEAFF

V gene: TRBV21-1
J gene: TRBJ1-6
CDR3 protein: CASSKPGQHPNSPLHF

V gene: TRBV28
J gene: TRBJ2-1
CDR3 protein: CASSLLGREGFF

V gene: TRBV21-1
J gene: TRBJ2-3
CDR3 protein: CASSKVTLAAMPDTQYF

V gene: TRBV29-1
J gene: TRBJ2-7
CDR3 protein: CSVGQGAGEQYF

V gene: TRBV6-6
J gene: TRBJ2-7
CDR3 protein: CASSYLRREVDEQYF

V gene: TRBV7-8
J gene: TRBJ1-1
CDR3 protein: CASRPLGVFAEAFF

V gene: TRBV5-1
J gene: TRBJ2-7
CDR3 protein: CASSLSSPSSYEQYF

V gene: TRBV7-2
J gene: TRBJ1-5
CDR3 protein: CASSLESRQPQHF

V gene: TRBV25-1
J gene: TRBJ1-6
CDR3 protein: CASSDIATPNSPLHF

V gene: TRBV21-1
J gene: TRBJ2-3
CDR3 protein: CASARIGTEPLRGALGTDTQYF

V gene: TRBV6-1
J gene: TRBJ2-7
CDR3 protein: CASTERQTYEQYF

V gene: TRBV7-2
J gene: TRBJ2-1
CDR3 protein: CASRQAGEQFF

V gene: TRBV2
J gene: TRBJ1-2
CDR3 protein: CASTRDRDANYGYTF

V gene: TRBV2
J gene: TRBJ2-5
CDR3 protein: CAEIGPMETQYF

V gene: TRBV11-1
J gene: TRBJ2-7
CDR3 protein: CASSLSGTTSYEQYF

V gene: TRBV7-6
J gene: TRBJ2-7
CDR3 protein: CASSLASLADYEQYF

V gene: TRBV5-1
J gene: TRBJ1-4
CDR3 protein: CASSFSGMDEKLFF

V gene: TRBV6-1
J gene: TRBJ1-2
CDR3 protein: CASSDWGGSYGYTF

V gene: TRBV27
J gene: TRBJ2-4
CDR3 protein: CASKELDKNIQYF

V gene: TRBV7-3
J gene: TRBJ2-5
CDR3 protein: CASSFFGGVGETQYF

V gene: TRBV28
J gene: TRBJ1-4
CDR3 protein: CASSLFWVGGAVYREKLFF

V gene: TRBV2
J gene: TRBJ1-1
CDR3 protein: CASSEAIGRGTEAFF

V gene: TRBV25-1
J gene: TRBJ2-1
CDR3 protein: CASRRTGTGGFNEQFF

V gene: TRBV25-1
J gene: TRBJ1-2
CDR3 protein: CASRDSFYGYTF

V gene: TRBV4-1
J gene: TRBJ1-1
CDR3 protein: CASSPGVRMNTEAFF

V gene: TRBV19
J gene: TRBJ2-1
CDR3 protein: CASSLLGVGEQFF

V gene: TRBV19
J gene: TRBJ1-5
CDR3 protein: CASSLRQGGHQPQHF

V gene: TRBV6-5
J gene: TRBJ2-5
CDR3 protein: CASTTLAEETQYF

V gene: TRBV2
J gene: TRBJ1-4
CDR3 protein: CASSETGTANEKLFF

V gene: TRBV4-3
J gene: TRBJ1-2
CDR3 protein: CASSSQHGFGGYTF

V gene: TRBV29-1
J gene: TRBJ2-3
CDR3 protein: CGTGRGRTDTQYF

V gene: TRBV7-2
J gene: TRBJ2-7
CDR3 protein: CASSLEGLAGVYEQYF

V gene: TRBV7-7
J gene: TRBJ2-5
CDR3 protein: CASSSNRGHQETQYF

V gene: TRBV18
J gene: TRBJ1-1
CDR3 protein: CASSPANTANTEAFF

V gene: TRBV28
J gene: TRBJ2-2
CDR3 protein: CASSPQTGGSRELFF

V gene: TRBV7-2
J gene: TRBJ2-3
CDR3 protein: CASSLGLDTQYF

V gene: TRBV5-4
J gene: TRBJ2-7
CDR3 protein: CASTFGGQKITYEQYF

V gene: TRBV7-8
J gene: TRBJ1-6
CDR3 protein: CASSPLDASSYNSPLHF

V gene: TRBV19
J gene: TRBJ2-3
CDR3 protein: CASSEGGTSGTDTQYF

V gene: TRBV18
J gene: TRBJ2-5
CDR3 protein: CASSPDRAKTQYF